This TCR beta chain stems from a study of T cell responses to AZD1222 COVID-19 vaccine. Data came from immunoSEQ multiplex PCR; TCRdb stores just in-frame clones and leaves some out. The table records 110,000 or so clones, roughly nine tenths of them present only once. Germline CDR1 SGHTA, CDR2 FQGNSA. The CDR3 spans 18 residues. V gave up 0 bases and J gave up 3 bases, with 15 bases separating them. The starting material was peripheral blood, obtained on day 0 of AZD1222 vaccination. This clonotype was obtained from an adult in good health. The J gene is TRBJ1-6, the V gene TRBV7-2; TRBD1 might be the D (6 bases). CDR3 nucleotides: TGTGCCAGCAGCTTAGCGGCTCAGGGGCTCGGCTATAATTCACCCCTCCACTTT. This encodes CASSLAAQGLGYNSPLHF.